The T cell receptor (beta chain) described here comes from a study of OX40 agonist ivuxolimab in advanced cancers. On the study more broadly: An anti-OX40 (CD134) antibody with agonistic activity, ivuxolimab, was administered to patients.

The CDR3 spans 13 residues. With V trimmed by 9 bases and J by 1 base, 4 bases remained unmatched. Germline CDR1 is MDHEN and CDR2 is SYDVKM. Of note for this clone: Antigen specificity is unknown.

Study outcomes and limitations: Dosing at 0.1 to 3.0 mg/kg was accompanied by clonal expansion of CD4+ and CD8+ blood T cells by week 6. In general, CD8+ T cells held more expanded clones than CD4+ did, on average.

Only in-frame clones appear in the TCRdb table, and some are missing; sequencing was by immunoSEQ multiplex PCR. The table shows some 82,000 clones, with 91% occurring only once. This receptor was obtained from an adult with an advanced solid tumor such as melanoma, head and neck, liver or kidney cancer. This chain connects TRBV28 to TRBJ2-3; 7 bases align to TRBD2. Sequencing used CD4+ or CD8+ T cells sorted from blood, obtained in a trial of the OX40 agonist ivuxolimab. As DNA, the CDR3 is TGTGCCAGTGGGCTAGCGGGCACAGATACGCAGTATTTT. It encodes CASGLAGTDTQYF.